This record covers a single T cell receptor beta chain. Its antigen is not identified. The CDR3 is 13 residues long. The germline CDR1 and CDR2 sequences are KGHSH and LQKENI. V dropped 3 bases and J dropped 8 bases, with 11 bases sitting between them. This specimen comes from a study of beta chain features in type 1 diabetes. For the study at large: All samples together contributed about 100,000,000 sorted cells for examination. Notes on the study in general: Significant though moderate, a shortening of TCRB CDR3s appeared in all four CD4+ subsets of Type 1 diabetes patients.

Since all of the isolated RNA was reverse transcribed, expressed TCRB transcripts were what got sequenced. Here immunoSEQ multiplex PCR was the method, and the copy in TCRdb shows in-frame clones only, minus some. The sample carries more than 25,000 clones, roughly half recorded once. Averaging approximately 120 mL, one heparinised blood draw came from each individual donor. Using CD45RO/CCR7/CD25/CD127/CD95/CD27, CD4+ naive, central memory, regulatory and stem cell-like memory cells were sorted. Purities over 98% were achieved in all sorted populations. The clonotype originates from a man aged 25-45 years with type 1 diabetes. The chain employs TRBV18 and TRBJ1-3; D is unresolved. The sample consisted of stem cell memory CD4+ T cells from blood. The CDR3 nucleotides are TGTGCCAGCTCACCGGGCAGTGATTACACCATATATTTT. Encoded protein: CASSPGSDYTIYF.